This TCR beta chain was identified in a study of blood T cell repertoires in COVID-19. At the level of the study: The United States, Italy and Spain were the sources of the acute and convalescent COVID-19 samples. Nucleic acid was either cDNA or gDNA, and it came from T cells, B-cell-depleted T cells, or PBMCs.

TCRdb keeps only in-frame clones here, not all; method: immunoSEQ multiplex PCR. Of fewer than 120,000 clones in the sample, roughly 85% are singletons; the top ten hold around 4.9%. The clonotype comes from a human donor in a cohort sampled during active COVID-19. The specimen sequenced was peripheral blood.

The CDR3 protein is CASSPYRTSGLTSSSYNEQFF. In nucleotides, the CDR3 is TGTGCCAGCTCACCCTACCGGACTAGCGGGTTAACTTCAAGCTCCTACAATGAGCAGTTCTTC. This sequence joins TRBV18 and TRBJ2-1; 11 bases agree with TRBD2. The germline V gene encodes CDR1 KGHSH and CDR2 LQKENI. The junction had 16 bases not matched to a gene; V was cut back by 3 bases and J by 0 bases. CDR3 length: 21 residues.